The 17 T cell receptor beta chains presented below share a single source sample, sequenced in a study of beta chain features in type 1 diabetes. Expressed TCRB transcripts were sequenced, since all the RNA that had been isolated was reverse transcribed. Libraries were prepared by immunoSEQ multiplex PCR; TCRdb keeps only in-frame clonotypes and omits some of them. The table has just over 450,000 clones, about 29% seen once. Sequencing was carried out using naive CD4+ T cells from blood. These receptors came from a young man in good health.

The gene calls are TRBV7-8 and TRBJ2-7; D is unresolved. The CDR3 spans 14 residues. The germline V gene encodes CDR1 SGHVS and CDR2 FQNEAQ. Trimming removed 5 bases from V and 6 bases from J, with 17 bases in between. The CDR3 coding sequence is TGTGCCAGCAGCATGGGTAGGGTACGCAGCGAGCAGTACTTC. This translates into CASSMGRVRSEQYF.

This CDR3 is CASSLVWTEAFF. In DNA form, the CDR3 reads TGTGCCAGCAGCTTGGTGTGGACTGAAGCTTTCTTT. The J gene is TRBJ1-1, the V gene TRBV5-6; D gene uncertain. CDR1 SGHDT and CDR2 YYEEEE come from the germline V gene. V was cut by 0 bases and J by 5 bases, with 5 bases left in between. This CDR3 region has 12 residues.

The chain has TRBV5-1 and TRBJ2-1, with no clear D. There are 14 residues in the CDR3. Germline V CDR1 and CDR2: SGHRS, YFSETQ. Trimming left V 0 bases short and J 6 bases short, with 10 bases between. CDR3 protein: CASSLAGVPNEQFF. In DNA form, the CDR3 reads TGCGCCAGCAGCTTGGCAGGAGTCCCCAATGAGCAGTTCTTC.

This sequence joins TRBV19 and TRBJ2-4, with 7 nucleotides matching TRBD2. The V gene end was trimmed by 5 bases and the J gene end by 8 bases; junction bases not matched to a gene: 9. This CDR3 spans 14 amino acids. The germline V gene encodes CDR1 LNHDA and CDR2 SQIVND (reference sequence). In DNA form, the CDR3 reads TGTGCCAGTAGTCCTGGGACCGGGAGGTACATTCAGTACTTC. It encodes CASSPGTGRYIQYF.

V gene TRBV7-9 combines with J gene TRBJ2-1; D ambiguous. Germline-derived CDR1 and CDR2 are SEHNR and FQNEAQ (reference sequence). The V end was cut by 1 base, the J end by 8 bases, with 24 bases between. The CDR3 consists of 18 residues. CDR3 region: CASSLVRLGSSHRHEQFF. CDR3 coding DNA: TGTGCCAGCAGCTTAGTCCGCTTGGGCTCCTCCCACCGGCATGAGCAGTTCTTC.

The chain employs TRBV29-1 and TRBJ2-1, with a weak D call TRBD1 (6 bases). The length of the CDR3 is 15 residues. Germline V gives CDR1 SQVTM, CDR2 ANQGSEA. V lost 3 bases and J 7 bases, leaving 19 bases between the germline ends. The CDR3 here is CSVDDRYGRGNEQFF. The CDR3 DNA follows: TGCAGCGTTGATGACAGGTACGGCCGTGGGAATGAGCAGTTCTTC.

Here the CDR3 reads CASSFVGKGEQYF. CDR3 DNA sequence: TGTGCCAGCAGTTTCGTCGGGAAGGGTGAGCAGTACTTC. The chain has TRBV28 and TRBJ2-7, with D possibly TRBD2 on 5 matching bases. The CDR3 is 13 residues long. Trimming took 3 bases from V and 7 from J, leaving 13 bases between them. Per the germline V gene, CDR1 is MDHEN and CDR2 is SYDVKM.

The CDR3 sequence: CASSSVKLATRGEQFF. DNA for the CDR3: TGTGCCAGCAGCTCAGTCAAACTAGCGACCAGAGGTGAGCAGTTCTTC. V and J are TRBV11-2 and TRBJ2-1, with 7 bases identical to TRBD2. V lost 4 bases, J lost 9 bases, and 15 bases stayed unmatched. The CDR3 sequence is 16 residues long. CDR1 is SGHAT, CDR2 FQNNGV, per germline.

V is TRBV29-1 and J is TRBJ2-5; TRBD1 agrees at 10 bases. The CDR3 is 13 amino acids. The V segment lost 5 bases and the J segment 5 bases; nucleotides outside the gene matches: 5. Germline V lookup: CDR1 SQVTM, CDR2 ANQGSEA. The CDR3 is CSVRQGAWETQYF. The DNA for the CDR3 is TGCAGCGTTCGACAGGGGGCTTGGGAGACCCAGTACTTC.

This chain links TRBV30 with TRBJ1-1, with 7 positions matching TRBD1. Losses at the gene ends were 1 base for V and 6 bases for J; bases not matched to a gene: 8. Germline assignment: CDR1 GTSNPN and CDR2 SVGIG (reference sequence). There are 14 residues in the CDR3. DNA of the CDR3: TGTGCCTGGAGTGCACTACAGGGGTACGCTGAAGCTTTCTTT. It yields the protein CAWSALQGYAEAFF.

Comments on this clone: Germline is not matched at one junction end, which may reflect a read error. The chain employs TRBV7-7 and TRBJ2-3, with TRBD1 as a possible D gene (5 bases). The CDR3 runs 15 residues. CDR1 SSHAT and CDR2 FNYEAQ come from the germline V gene (reference sequence). In DNA form, the CDR3 reads TGTGCTAGCAGCTTGACAGCGAGTCGGGCAGATACGCAGTATTTT. Translation gives CASSLTASRADTQYF. The full variable domain, completed using reference TRBV7-7 and TRBJ2-3, is GAGVSQSPRYKVTKRGQDVTLRCDPISSHATLYWYQQALGQGPEFLTYFNYEAQPDKSGLPSDRFSAERPEGSISTLTIQRTEQRDSAMYRCASSLTASRADTQYFGPGTRLTVL.

This clone was counted between two and nine times. The chain is built from TRBV7-9 and TRBJ2-5; D is possibly TRBD2 (6 bases). V lost 4 bases to trimming and J lost 4 bases, with 16 bases between them. The length of the CDR3 is 15 residues. The germline gives CDR1 SEHNR, CDR2 FQNEAQ (reference sequence). CDR3 sequence (DNA): TGTGCCAGCAGCTGGGGTAATAGCGGTGGAGAGACCCAGTACTTC. Protein: CASSWGNSGGETQYF. The complete variable domain, with remaining parts taken from reference TRBV7-9 and TRBJ2-5, reads DTGVSQNPRHKITKRGQNVTFRCDPISEHNRLYWYRQTLGQGPEFLTYFQNEAQLEKSRLLSDRFSAERPKGSFSTLEIQRTEQGDSAMYLCASSWGNSGGETQYFGPGTRLLVL.

This clone was detected a few times. The J gene is TRBJ1-2, the V gene TRBV13; maybe TRBD1 (5 bases). CDR1 and CDR2 (germline): PRHDT, FYEKMQ (reference sequence). Between the trimmed V and J ends, which lost 5 bases and 8 bases, there was a span of 18 bases. The CDR3 runs 14 residues. DNA of the CDR3: TGTGCCAGCAGCAGCGGGACCATGAGTCGGGGCTACACCTTC. Translated: CASSSGTMSRGYTF.

The V gene is TRBV6-5, the J gene TRBJ2-3; a possible D gene is TRBD1 (6 bases). V was shortened by 5 bases and J by 6 bases, with 15 bases between the two germline ends. CDR1 is MNHEY, CDR2 SVGAGI, per germline. CDR3 length: 14 amino acids. CDR3 loop: CASSPRTVSDTQYF. In DNA, the CDR3 is TGTGCCAGCAGTCCACGGACAGTCTCGGATACGCAGTATTTT.

This clone was counted a few times. The same CDR3 arises from other DNA sequences in this sample as well. This chain connects TRBV30 to TRBJ2-7; no firm D call. Trimming took off 4 bases at V and 2 bases at J, with 9 bases between the two ends. Per the germline V gene, CDR1 is GTSNPN and CDR2 is SVGIG (reference sequence). The CDR3 extends over 12 amino acids. The CDR3 region is CAWTKGAYEQYF. The CDR3 coding sequence is TGTGCCTGGACCAAAGGCGCCTACGAGCAGTACTTC.

This chain links TRBV27 with TRBJ2-7, with D possibly matching TRBD1 (6 bases). CDR1 MNHEY and CDR2 SMNVEV come from the germline V gene (reference sequence). The V end was cut by 6 bases, the J end by 3 bases, with 15 bases between. This CDR3 has 14 residues. CDR3 in amino acids: CASSRSWDNYEQYF. The DNA of the CDR3 is TGTGCCAGCAGCCGAAGCTGGGACAACTACGAGCAGTACTTC.

This clone was counted a few times. The J gene is TRBJ2-5, the V gene TRBV4-2; 9 positions match TRBD2. Germline-derived CDR1 and CDR2 are LGHNA and YNFKEQ. This CDR3 spans 19 amino acids. Trimming cost V 0 bases and J 2 bases; bases outside gene matches: 13. The CDR3 nucleotides read TGTGCCAGCAGCCAAGACCGGACTAGCGATATAGGATATCAAGAGACCCAGTACTTC. This encodes CASSQDRTSDIGYQETQYF.